This T cell receptor (beta chain) was recovered during a study of T cell responses to AZD1222 COVID-19 vaccine. On the study more broadly: Pooled samples include second doses given at about 4 or 12 weeks. Study-wide points: Epitopes outside B.1.351 and B.1.1.7 mutated regions reportedly drew nearly half of spike TCRs.

Generated by immunoSEQ multiplex PCR, the TCRdb table keeps only in-frame clones and is missing some. The data hold about 110,000 clones, with roughly 84% observed a single time. The CDR3 contains 15 residues. Germline V gene data show CDR1 as SGDLS and CDR2 as YYNGEE. Trimming removed 1 base at V and 4 bases at J, with 14 bases between. Note on this clone: The antigen is not known.

This material consisted of peripheral blood, taken on day 0 of AZD1222 vaccination. The origin of this receptor is an adult in good health. This chain connects TRBV9 to TRBJ1-2; D is possibly TRBD1 (6 bases). The CDR3 is CASSVTFRGAYGYTF. Here the CDR3 DNA reads TGTGCCAGCAGCGTAACATTTAGGGGGGCCTATGGCTACACCTTC.